This T cell receptor (beta chain) was recorded in a study of blood T cell repertoires in COVID-19. Study as a whole: Samples of COVID-19 (acute and convalescent) were obtained from the United States, Italy and Spain. PBMCs, B-cell-depleted T cells, or T cells provided the cDNA or gDNA that made up the material.

The CDR3 has 14 residues. The junction had 10 bases not matched to a gene; V was cut back by 6 bases and J by 8 bases. Germline V gives CDR1 LGHDT, CDR2 YNNKEL (reference sequence). Under the authors' procedure: Quantification of nucleated cells was approximated via reference gene primer amplification. The protocol was immunoSEQ multiplex PCR, while the TCRdb copy is restricted to in-frame clones and leaves out a portion. V and J calls and clone size are copied from that table; D and trimming were computed from the DNA. The sample contains fewer than 250,000 clones, about 90% of which appear only once.

The sequencing sample was made of peripheral blood. The gene calls are TRBV3-1 (or the pseudogene TRBV3-2) and TRBJ1-2; 9 bases match TRBD1. The receptor was isolated from a man aged 25 to 45 with acute or convalescent COVID-19. As DNA, the CDR3 is TGTGCCAGCAGTCATCGGGACAGGGTAGGCGGCTACACCTTC. Residues: CASSHRDRVGGYTF.